A selection of T cell receptor beta chains follows, all from one sample in a study of cytomegalovirus exposure and HLA in healthy donors. Clones were read by immunoSEQ multiplex PCR, and TCRdb kept only the in-frame ones, dropping some. The sample has 160,000 or so clones, over 60% seen once. The sequencing sample was made of PBMCs. The receptors shown here come from a woman aged 25 to 39 in good health and CMV-seronegative. Each CDR3 is given with its conserved first and last residue. A D gene is named only where the DNA matches it firmly. A clone size is listed for some rows: how often the clone was seen (once, few, many), or a class if it is expanded.

cdr3_aa cdr3_nt clone_size j_call v_call d_call
CASSKLRIPTYGYTF TGTGCCAGCAGCAAATTGCGGATCCCTACCTATGGCTACACCTTC . TRBJ1-2 TRBV21-1 .
CAWSPGSGNTIYF TGTGCCTGGAGTCCCGGCTCTGGAAACACCATATATTTT . TRBJ1-3 TRBV30 .
CASSLGLYGELFF TGCGCCAGCAGCCTTGGGCTCTACGGGGAGCTGTTTTTT many TRBJ2-2 TRBV4-3 .
CASRDRVYGYTF TGTGCCAGCAGGGACAGGGTCTATGGCTACACCTTC . TRBJ1-2 TRBV25-1 TRBD1
CASSSPSEETQYF TGTGCTAGCAGCTCCCCTAGTGAAGAGACCCAGTACTTC . TRBJ2-5 TRBV7-7 .
CASSWTGDPTDTQYF TGTGCCAGCAGTTGGACAGGGGACCCCACAGATACGCAGTATTTT once TRBJ2-3 TRBV5-5 TRBD1
CASSPGSYEQYF TGTGCCAGCAGTCCAGGTTCCTACGAGCAGTACTTC . TRBJ2-7 TRBV27 .
CASRAGQGSNQPQHF TGTGCCAGCAGGGCGGGACAGGGTAGCAATCAGCCCCAGCATTTT . TRBJ1-5 TRBV6-1 TRBD1
CASSSSESDTQYF TGTGCCAGCAGCTCATCTGAGTCAGATACGCAGTATTTT once TRBJ2-3 TRBV7-6 .
CAIRDRGDQPQHF TGTGCCATCAGAGACAGGGGGGATCAGCCCCAGCATTTT . TRBJ1-5 TRBV10-3 TRBD1
CASNRLAANTGELFF TGTGCCAGCAATCGACTAGCCGCGAACACCGGGGAGCTGTTTTTT few TRBJ2-2 TRBV2 TRBD2
CASSSIGGGGTEAFF TGTGCCAGCAGTTCAATAGGGGGCGGCGGCACTGAAGCTTTCTTT . TRBJ1-1 TRBV7-2 TRBD1